This TCR beta chain was observed in a study of response to subunit inactivated influenza vaccine. Study results and caveats: Authors suggested few new T cells are recruited by each seasonal influenza vaccination.

The CDR3 has 13 residues. Germline V CDR1 and CDR2: DFQATT, SNEGSKA (reference sequence). The ends lost 6 bases at V and 0 bases at J; junction bases unmatched: 3. This clonotype turned up a few times. As yet, its antigen is unknown. TCRdb reprocessed the RT-PCR reads with MiXCR, giving one entry per CDR3 protein. The table lists 200,000 to 300,000 distinct CDR3 sequences, 12% of them singletons. This chain connects TRBV20-1 to TRBJ2-3, with 7 bases matching TRBD1. This sequence originates from a man aged 50 to 59 who received an inactivated influenza vaccine. The sample was non-naive T cells sorted from PBMCs, taken around two weeks before vaccination. CDR3 sequence (DNA): TGCAGTGCCAGGGACAGTAGCACAGATACGCAGTATTTT. Encoded protein: CSARDSSTDTQYF.